This TCR beta chain was retrieved from a study of cytomegalovirus exposure and HLA in healthy donors. The wider study: An earlier analysis found around 120 million unique TCR beta sequences from about 190 million T cells.

Regarding this clone: The antigen remains undetermined.

The PCR employed 60 Vbeta primers together with 13 Jbeta primers. The data were produced by immunoSEQ multiplex PCR, yet TCRdb's version contains in-frame clones alone and is incomplete. Here the sample table reports tens of thousands of clones. Study-level results: Testing in vitro showed a few CMV-associated chains specific for CMV antigens. For most TCR beta V segments, an earlier analysis put the productive rate at about 90% or about 30% of the time.

V was cut by 2 bases and J by 5 bases, with 22 bases left in between. Germline lookup yields CDR1 SGHRS and CDR2 YFSETQ. The length of the CDR3 is 17 residues. This TCR derives from a man aged 35-49 years in good health and CMV-seronegative. The V and J genes are TRBV5-1 and TRBJ2-5, with D possibly being TRBD2 (6 bases). Sequenced material: PBMCs. This CDR3 is CASSLFPVREPPETQYF. The CDR3 bases are TGCGCCAGCAGCTTATTTCCCGTTCGGGAGCCCCCGGAGACCCAGTACTTC.